The clone carrying this TCR beta chain was seen just once. What it binds is not known. The CDR3 runs to 19 residues. The germline CDR1 and CDR2 sequences are SGHAT and FQNNGV. The ends lost 4 bases at V and 2 bases at J; junction bases unmatched: 14. Assay: immunoSEQ multiplex PCR; the TCRdb copy retains only in-frame clones and omits some. Among fewer than 400,000 clones listed, under 70% were seen once. The source of the sample is a study of cytotoxic CD8 clonotypes in ibrutinib-treated CLL. In the study overall: Productive templates per sample averaged roughly 260,000; productive rearrangements, 85,000 to 95,000.

Study outcomes and limitations: Age-matched healthy donor levels were exceeded by baseline clonality, which tracked circulating CD8+ T-cell counts.

The chain joins TRBV11-2 to TRBJ1-1, with 12 bases aligning to TRBD1. The source was PBMCs, collected after 36 months of ibrutinib treatment. This TCR was sampled from a human donor with chronic lymphocytic leukemia. The CDR3 coding sequence is TGTGCCAGCAGCTCGCGGGGCCGGGACAGGGGGCATCGTAACACTGAAGCTTTCTTT. Its translation is CASSSRGRDRGHRNTEAFF.